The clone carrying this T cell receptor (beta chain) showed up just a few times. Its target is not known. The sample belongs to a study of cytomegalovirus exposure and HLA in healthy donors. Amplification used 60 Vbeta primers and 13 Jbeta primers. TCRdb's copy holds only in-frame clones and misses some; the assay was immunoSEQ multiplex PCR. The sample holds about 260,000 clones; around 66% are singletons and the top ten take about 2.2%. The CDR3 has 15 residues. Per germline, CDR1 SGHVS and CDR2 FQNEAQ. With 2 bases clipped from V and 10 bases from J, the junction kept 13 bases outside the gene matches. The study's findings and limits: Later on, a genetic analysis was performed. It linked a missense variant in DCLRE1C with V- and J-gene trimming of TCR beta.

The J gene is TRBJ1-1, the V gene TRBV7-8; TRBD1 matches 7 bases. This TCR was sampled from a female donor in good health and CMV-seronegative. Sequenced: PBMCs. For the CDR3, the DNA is TGTGCCAGCAGCTTAAGTGGGACAGATTCCCCATCAGCTTTCTTT. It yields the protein CASSLSGTDSPSAFF.